Included here is one T cell receptor beta chain sequence, with context. The sample originates from a study of blood T cell repertoires in COVID-19. Study summary: Italy, Spain and the United States were the sources of the convalescent and acute COVID-19 samples. In each case, the material was cDNA or gDNA derived from T cells, B-cell-depleted T cells, or PBMCs.

This CDR3 contains 18 residues. The J segment lost 2 bases and the V segment lost 6 bases, leaving 13 bases of the junction unmatched. Germline CDR1 and CDR2: MDHEN and SYDVKM. The data were produced by immunoSEQ multiplex PCR, yet TCRdb's version contains in-frame clones alone and is incomplete. The sample lists 95,000 to 150,000 clones; less than 85% were seen once. The origin of this receptor is a human donor with acute or convalescent COVID-19. The donor label of this sample is uncertain. This chain connects TRBV28 to TRBJ1-3; 10 bases are shared with TRBD1. The source material was peripheral blood. The CDR3, as DNA: TGTGCCAGCAGCCCCCGGGACAGGGGTCGAAGACCTGGAAACACCATATATTTT. It is translated as CASSPRDRGRRPGNTIYF. Full variable domain (remainder filled in from reference TRBV28 and TRBJ1-3): DVKVTQSSRYLVKRTGEKVFLECVQDMDHENMFWYRQDPGLGLRLIYFSYDVKMKEKGDIPEGYSVSREKKERFSLILESASTNQTSMYLCASSPRDRGRRPGNTIYFGEGSWLTVV.